This T cell receptor beta chain stems from a study of T-cell memory formation after mild COVID-19. Turning to the study itself: Most TCR clusters belonged to a single donor.

CDR3 length equals 16 residues. With 2 bases removed from V and 2 bases from J, the gap between germline ends came to 11 bases. Germline V gives CDR1 SGHKS, CDR2 YYEKEE (reference sequence). After 5'RACE with constant-segment primers, TCR alpha and TCR beta cDNA libraries carrying sample barcodes and UMIs were obtained. TCRdb reprocessed the 5' RACE reads with MiXCR, giving one entry per CDR3 protein. The sample contains around 300,000 distinct CDR3 sequences, 10% to 15% of which appear only once. Note on this clonotype: Its specificity is not known.

Study-level results: Shrinking CD4+ clones resided mostly in CM and EM, and CD8+ ones in EMRA. There were some responding clones in pre-infection memory, which suggested that cross-reactive memory had joined.

This clonotype originated in a young man who had mild COVID-19 (a few samples of this study predate the infection). Cell type and time point are not known. The chain combines TRBV5-5 with TRBJ1-6, with D possibly matching TRBD1 (5 bases). Material: PBMCs or a T cell subset sorted from them (not recorded which). DNA of the CDR3: TGTGCCAGCAGCTTATTCGGGGGTACCTATAATTCACCCCTCCACTTT. Protein sequence: CASSLFGGTYNSPLHF.